This passage covers 16 T cell receptor beta chains from one sample sequenced in a study of cytomegalovirus exposure and HLA in healthy donors. Vbeta (60) and Jbeta (13) primers were used in the PCR. The repertoire was sequenced with immunoSEQ multiplex PCR; TCRdb's copy has only in-frame clones and lacks some. This sample's table reports some 120,000 clones. Sequenced input: PBMCs. The origin of the receptors is a man younger than 45 in good health and CMV-seronegative.

This clone counts as medium-sized by frequency. This chain connects TRBV5-6 to TRBJ1-1; D perhaps matches TRBD1 (6 bases). Trimming removed 4 bases at V and 0 bases at J, with 13 bases between. Germline V gene data show CDR1 as SGHDT and CDR2 as YYEEEE. This CDR3 is built from 15 residues. The DNA for the CDR3 is TGTGCCAGCAGCCTACCGGGACAAATGAACACTGAAGCTTTCTTT. Translated: CASSLPGQMNTEAFF.

J is TRBJ1-1 and V is TRBV6-1; 8 nucleotides agree with TRBD1. Germline lookup yields CDR1 MNHNS and CDR2 SASEGT. The V segment lost 4 bases and the J segment 5 bases; nucleotides outside the gene matches: 6. The CDR3 has 14 amino acids. This chain's CDR3 is CASSAGQGSTEAFF. In nucleotides, the CDR3 is TGTGCCAGCAGTGCCGGACAGGGTAGTACTGAAGCTTTCTTT.

The rearrangement joins TRBV6-5 to TRBJ2-1; tentative D call: TRBD1 (5 bases). This CDR3 contains 12 residues. V lost 0 bases and J lost 12, with 9 bases in between. The germline gives CDR1 MNHEY, CDR2 SVGAGI. As DNA, the CDR3 is TGTGCCAGCAGTTACTCAGGGGCGCGGCAGTTCTTC. It is translated as CASSYSGARQFF.

The rearrangement uses TRBV6-1 and TRBJ2-7; 10 bases are shared with TRBD2. V shed 2 bases, J shed 5 bases, and the junction held 0 bases outside the gene matches. Germline V lookup: CDR1 MNHNS, CDR2 SASEGT. This CDR3 region has 13 residues. The CDR3 DNA reads TGTGCCAGCAGTGAAACTAGCGGGAACGAGCAGTACTTC. It is translated as CASSETSGNEQYF.

V usage is TRBV28 and J usage is TRBJ1-5; 8 positions agree with TRBD1. Germline CDR1 reads MDHEN; CDR2 reads SYDVKM. Unmatched junction bases numbered 17, after V lost 5 bases and J lost 2 bases. The CDR3 is made up of 19 amino acids. The CDR3 here is CASSLLSGTGPEGNQPQHF. The CDR3 nucleotides read TGTGCCAGCAGTCTCCTTTCCGGGACAGGCCCGGAGGGCAATCAGCCCCAGCATTTT.

The CDR3 coding sequence is TGTGCCAGCAGCCCACAGGTCGGGTCCGGCAATGAGCAGTTCTTC. This encodes CASSPQVGSGNEQFF. The chain has TRBV7-3 and TRBJ2-1; D is possibly TRBD1 (5 bases). Germline values: CDR1 SGHTA, CDR2 FQGTGA. The ends were cut back, 5 bases at V and 6 bases at J, with 17 bases in the middle. CDR3 length equals 15 residues.

This chain links TRBV19 with TRBJ2-7, with D unresolved. This CDR3 has 14 residues. Germline assignment: CDR1 LNHDA and CDR2 SQIVND (reference sequence). With 2 bases removed from V and 2 bases from J, the gap between germline ends came to 10 bases. In DNA form, the CDR3 reads TGTGCCAGTAGTATAAGTTCAGTTACCTACGAGCAGTACTTC. This translates into CASSISSVTYEQYF.

This chain uses TRBV27 with TRBJ2-7; D perhaps matches TRBD2 (5 bases). V was cut by 3 bases and J by 0 bases, with 9 bases left in between. CDR1 MNHEY and CDR2 SMNVEV come from the germline V gene (reference sequence). The CDR3 has 14 residues. The DNA for the CDR3 is TGTGCCAGCAGTTTTATCGCGGGCTCCTACGAGCAGTACTTC. As protein: CASSFIAGSYEQYF.

The chain couples TRBV18 to TRBJ2-1, with TRBD2 matching 13 bases. Germline values: CDR1 KGHSH, CDR2 LQKENI. Losses at the gene ends were 2 bases for V and 10 bases for J; bases not matched to a gene: 5. The CDR3 runs 15 residues. CDR3 amino acids: CASSPALAGGDEQFF. In DNA form, the CDR3 reads TGTGCCAGCTCACCAGCACTAGCGGGAGGGGACGAGCAGTTCTTC.

This chain uses TRBV15 with TRBJ2-7; D unclear. Germline V CDR1 and CDR2: LNHNV, YYDKDF (reference sequence). Trimming pared 11 bases from V and 0 bases from J, leaving 17 bases between. This CDR3 has 14 amino acids. CDR3 DNA: TGTGCCCCCCCCCTCGCGGCTCCCTCCTACGAGCAGTACTTC. This translates into CAPPLAAPSYEQYF.

J is TRBJ1-6 and V is TRBV6-5; TRBD1 matches 7 bases. Losses at the gene ends were 5 bases for V and 3 bases for J; bases not matched to a gene: 4. The CDR3 sequence is 15 residues long. Per germline, CDR1 MNHEY and CDR2 SVGAGI. The CDR3 bases are TGTGCCAGCAGTGGCCGGGACAGCTATAATTCACCCCTCCACTTT. The encoded protein is CASSGRDSYNSPLHF.

CDR3: CASGPLAGSYNEQFF. As DNA, the CDR3 is TGTGCCAGCGGACCTCTAGCGGGGTCCTACAATGAGCAGTTCTTC. This chain uses TRBV27 with TRBJ2-1, with TRBD2 matching over 9 bases. From germline, CDR1 is MNHEY and CDR2 SMNVEV (reference sequence). The CDR3 covers 15 residues. Trimming removed 8 bases from V and 1 base from J; junction bases left unmatched: 6.

CDR3 sequence reads: CASSQLDGISYEQYF. The CDR3 region has the DNA TGTGCCAGCAGCCAACTTGACGGGATCTCCTACGAGCAGTACTTC. The V gene is TRBV14, the J gene TRBJ2-7, with D tentatively TRBD2 (5 bases). This CDR3 spans 15 amino acids. CDR1 SGHDN and CDR2 FVKESK come from the germline V gene. The V and J ends lost 2 bases and 0 bases respectively, with 11 bases between them. The variable domain in full, completed from reference TRBV14 and TRBJ2-7, reads EAGVTQFPSHSVIEKGQTVTLRCDPISGHDNLYWYRRVMGKEIKFLLHFVKESKQDESGMPNNRFLAERTGGTYSTLKVQPAELEDSGVYFCASSQLDGISYEQYFGPGTRLTVT.

The CDR3 coding sequence is TGTGCCAGCAGGACATTATTGGGGGCGTGGGACAGCTTTAACTATGGCTACACCTTC. Translating gives CASRTLLGAWDSFNYGYTF. The rearrangement uses TRBV27 and TRBJ1-2; TRBD1 aligns across 7 bases. Per the germline V gene, CDR1 is MNHEY and CDR2 is SMNVEV (reference sequence). The CDR3 totals 19 residues. J lost 1 base, V lost 6 bases, and 20 bases had no gene match.

This rearrangement joins TRBV6-5 to TRBJ2-1; 10 nucleotides match TRBD1. The CDR3 has 15 amino acids. Germline CDR1 and CDR2: MNHEY and SVGAGI. V trimming: 0 bases; J trimming: 7 bases; junction bases outside the gene matches: 3. The CDR3 reads CASSYSGTGANEQFF. CDR3 DNA: TGTGCCAGCAGTTACTCTGGGACAGGGGCAAATGAGCAGTTCTTC.

CDR3 in amino acids: CASSQGLVGQAYGYTF. The CDR3 DNA reads as TGCGCCAGCAGCCAAGGTCTCGTAGGACAGGCTTATGGCTACACCTTC. The rearrangement links TRBV4-3 to TRBJ1-2; TRBD1 agrees at 7 bases. Unmatched junction bases numbered 10, after V lost 1 base and J lost 5 bases. Germline CDR1 LGHNA, CDR2 YSLEER. The CDR3 has 16 residues.